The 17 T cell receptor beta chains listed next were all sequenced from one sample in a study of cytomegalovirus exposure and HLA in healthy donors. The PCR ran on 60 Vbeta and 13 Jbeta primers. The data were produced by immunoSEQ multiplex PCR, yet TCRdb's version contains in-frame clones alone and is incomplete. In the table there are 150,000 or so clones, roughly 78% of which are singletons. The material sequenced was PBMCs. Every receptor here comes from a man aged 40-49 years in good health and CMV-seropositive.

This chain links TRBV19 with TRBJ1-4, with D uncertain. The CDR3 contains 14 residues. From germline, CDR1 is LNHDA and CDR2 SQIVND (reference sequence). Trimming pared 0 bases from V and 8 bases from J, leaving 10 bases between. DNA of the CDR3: TGTGCCAGTAGTATAGAGGCTGGGAGGGAAAAACTGTTTTTT. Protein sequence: CASSIEAGREKLFF.

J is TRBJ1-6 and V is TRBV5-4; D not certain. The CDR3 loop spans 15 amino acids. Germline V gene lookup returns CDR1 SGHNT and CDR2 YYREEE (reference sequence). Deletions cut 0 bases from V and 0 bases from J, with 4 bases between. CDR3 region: CASSLGSSYNSPLHF. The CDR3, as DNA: TGTGCCAGCAGCTTGGGCAGCTCCTATAATTCACCCCTCCACTTT.

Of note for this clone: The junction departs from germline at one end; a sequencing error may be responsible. DNA for the CDR3: TGTGCTAGCAGCTCCGGGACAGGGGCCACCTACGAGCAGTACTTC. It specifies CASSSGTGATYEQYF. This sequence joins TRBV7-7 and TRBJ2-7, with 10 bases fitting TRBD1. The CDR3 is 15 residues long. Germline values: CDR1 SSHAT, CDR2 FNYEAQ (reference sequence).

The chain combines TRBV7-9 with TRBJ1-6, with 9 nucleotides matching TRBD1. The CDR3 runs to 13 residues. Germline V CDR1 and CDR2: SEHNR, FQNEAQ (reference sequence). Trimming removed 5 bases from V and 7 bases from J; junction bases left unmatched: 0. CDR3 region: CASSGTGNSPLHF. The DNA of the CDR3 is TGTGCCAGCAGCGGGACAGGGAATTCACCCCTCCACTTT.

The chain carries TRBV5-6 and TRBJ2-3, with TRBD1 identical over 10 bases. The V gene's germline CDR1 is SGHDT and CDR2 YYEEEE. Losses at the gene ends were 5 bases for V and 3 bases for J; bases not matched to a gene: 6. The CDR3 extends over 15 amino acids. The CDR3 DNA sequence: TGTGCCAGCAGTTTGACAGGGGGCGGAACAGATACGCAGTATTTT. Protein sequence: CASSLTGGGTDTQYF.

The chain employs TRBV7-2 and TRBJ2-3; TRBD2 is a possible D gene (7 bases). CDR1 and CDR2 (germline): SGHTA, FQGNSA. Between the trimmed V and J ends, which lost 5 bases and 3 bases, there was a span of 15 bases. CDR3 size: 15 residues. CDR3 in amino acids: CASSAYGGPTDTQYF. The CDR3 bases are TGTGCCAGCAGCGCCTACGGGGGGCCAACAGATACGCAGTATTTT.

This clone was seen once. CDR3 DNA: TGTGCCAGCAGCTTAGAGTATGAGGTATGGACAGAGACCTACGAGCAGTACTTC. Translated, it gives CASSLEYEVWTETYEQYF. The J gene is TRBJ2-7, the V gene TRBV11-3; possibly TRBD1 for D (6 bases). CDR1 is SGHNT and CDR2 is YENEEA in the germline V gene. The CDR3 is made up of 18 amino acids. Deletions cut 0 bases from V and 2 bases from J, with 20 bases between.

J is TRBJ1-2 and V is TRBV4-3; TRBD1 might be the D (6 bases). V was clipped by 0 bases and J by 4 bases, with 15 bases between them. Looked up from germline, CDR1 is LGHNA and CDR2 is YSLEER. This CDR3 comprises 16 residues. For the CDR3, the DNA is TGCGCCAGCAGCCAAGATTTCGAGGAAGGGGGCTATGGCTACACCTTC. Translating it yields CASSQDFEEGGYGYTF.

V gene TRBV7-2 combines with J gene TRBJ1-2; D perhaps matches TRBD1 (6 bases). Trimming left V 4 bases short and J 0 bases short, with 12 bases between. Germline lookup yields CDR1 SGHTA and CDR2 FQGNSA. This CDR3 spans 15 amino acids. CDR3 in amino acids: CASSSRGATNYGYTF. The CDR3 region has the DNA TGTGCCAGCAGCTCCCGGGGGGCAACTAACTATGGCTACACCTTC.

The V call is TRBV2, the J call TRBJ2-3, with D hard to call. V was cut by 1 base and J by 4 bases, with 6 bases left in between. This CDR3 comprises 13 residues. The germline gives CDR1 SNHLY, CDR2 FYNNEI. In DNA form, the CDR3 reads TGTGCCAGCAGTGAAGGTCAATCAGATACGCAGTATTTT. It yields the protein CASSEGQSDTQYF.

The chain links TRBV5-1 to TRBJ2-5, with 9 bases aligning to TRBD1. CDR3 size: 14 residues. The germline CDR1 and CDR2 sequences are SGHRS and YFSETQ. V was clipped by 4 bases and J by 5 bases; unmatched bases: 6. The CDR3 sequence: CASSRTGAGETQYF. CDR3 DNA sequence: TGCGCCAGCAGCCGGACAGGGGCAGGGGAGACCCAGTACTTC.

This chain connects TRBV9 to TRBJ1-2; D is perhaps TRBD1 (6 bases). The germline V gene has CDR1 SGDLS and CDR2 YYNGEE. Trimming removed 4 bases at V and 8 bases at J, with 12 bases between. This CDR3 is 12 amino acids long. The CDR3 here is CASSKTGSGYTF. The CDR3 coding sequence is TGTGCCAGCAGCAAAACAGGGAGCGGCTACACCTTC.

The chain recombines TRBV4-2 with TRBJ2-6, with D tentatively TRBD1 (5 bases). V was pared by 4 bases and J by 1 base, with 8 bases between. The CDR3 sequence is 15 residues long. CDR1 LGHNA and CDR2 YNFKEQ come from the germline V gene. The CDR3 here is CASSLPGSGANVLTF. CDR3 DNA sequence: TGTGCCAGCAGCCTCCCAGGGTCTGGGGCCAACGTCCTGACTTTC.

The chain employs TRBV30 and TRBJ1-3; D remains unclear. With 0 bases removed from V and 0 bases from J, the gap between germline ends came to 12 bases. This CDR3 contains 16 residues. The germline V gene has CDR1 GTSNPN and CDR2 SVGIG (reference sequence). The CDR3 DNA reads TGTGCCTGGAGTGTGATGGGCGTTGTCTCTGGAAACACCATATATTTT. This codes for CAWSVMGVVSGNTIYF. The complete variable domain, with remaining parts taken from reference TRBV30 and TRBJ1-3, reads SQTIHQWPATLVQPVGSPLSLECTVEGTSNPNLYWYRQAAGRGLQLLFYSVGIGQISSEVPQNLSASRPQDRQFILSSKKLLLSDSGFYLCAWSVMGVVSGNTIYFGEGSWLTVV.

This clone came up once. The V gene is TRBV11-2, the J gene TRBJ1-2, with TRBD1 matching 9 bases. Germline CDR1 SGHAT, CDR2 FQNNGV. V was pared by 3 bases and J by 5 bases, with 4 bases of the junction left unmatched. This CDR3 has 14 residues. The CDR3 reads CASSFYRGHYGYTF. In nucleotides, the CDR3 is TGTGCCAGCAGCTTTTACAGGGGGCATTATGGCTACACCTTC.

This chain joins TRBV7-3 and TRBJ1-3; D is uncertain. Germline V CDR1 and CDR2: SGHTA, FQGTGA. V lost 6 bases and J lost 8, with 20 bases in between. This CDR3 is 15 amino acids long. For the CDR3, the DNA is TGTGCCAGCAGTCTCACAGAGTTGGTATGTGACACCATATATTTT. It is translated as CASSLTELVCDTIYF.

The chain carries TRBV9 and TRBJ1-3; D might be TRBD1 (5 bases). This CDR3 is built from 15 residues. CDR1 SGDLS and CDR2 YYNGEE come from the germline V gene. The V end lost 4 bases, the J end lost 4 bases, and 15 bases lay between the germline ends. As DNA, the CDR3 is TGTGCCAGCAGCATAATGGACATTGCGGGAAACACCATATATTTT. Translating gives CASSIMDIAGNTIYF.